These 30 T cell receptor beta chains were sequenced from one sample in a study of shared clonotypes between healthy human individuals. It was CD45RO-negative cells, positively selected for CCR7, that made up naive CD8 cells, with terminally differentiated effector memory CD45RA+ cells excluded. Method: immunoSEQ multiplex PCR; TCRdb's copy keeps in-frame clones and lacks some. The table has approximately 1.9 million clones, roughly 93% seen once; the top ten hold under 2%. What was sequenced was naive CD8+ T cells from PBMCs. These receptors all stem from a man between 18 and 29 years old in good health. Some clones in this sample may be carry-over from other donors' samples.

The chain recombines TRBV2 with TRBJ2-1; D gene uncertain. The length of the CDR3 is 19 residues. Germline-derived CDR1 and CDR2 are SNHLY and FYNNEI. V shed 4 bases and J shed 6 bases, with 28 bases lying between them. The CDR3 sequence: CASSGPSERAGGFINEQFF. The CDR3 nucleotides read TGTGCCAGCAGTGGGCCGAGTGAAAGAGCCGGTGGTTTTATCAATGAGCAGTTCTTC.

The V call is TRBV19, the J call TRBJ2-1, with D possibly TRBD2 on 5 matching bases. The CDR3 sequence is 14 residues long. The V and J ends lost 3 bases and 3 bases respectively, with 9 bases between them. The germline V gene encodes CDR1 LNHDA and CDR2 SQIVND (reference sequence). The CDR3 spells CASSMSGYYNEQFF. The CDR3 DNA sequence: TGTGCCAGTAGTATGAGCGGTTACTACAATGAGCAGTTCTTC.

For the CDR3, the DNA is TGTGCCAGCAGCCCCCCGGGGGCAGGGCGTGCGAACACTGAAGCTTTCTTT. Translated, it gives CASSPPGAGRANTEAFF. V is TRBV5-4 and J is TRBJ1-1; D possibly corresponds to TRBD1 (6 bases). CDR1 and CDR2 from the germline V gene are SGHNT and YYREEE (reference sequence). With 4 bases removed from V and 1 base from J, the gap between germline ends came to 20 bases. The CDR3 has 17 residues.

This clone was observed once. As DNA, the CDR3 is TGTGCCAGTAGTATTATCGCGGGCCGAGGCACCGGGGAGCTGTTTTTT. This gives the protein CASSIIAGRGTGELFF. The chain joins TRBV19 to TRBJ2-2, with TRBD2 as a possible D gene (5 bases). The germline V and J ends were trimmed by 3 bases and 4 bases, with 15 bases remaining between them. The CDR3 sequence is 16 residues long. CDR1 and CDR2 (germline): LNHDA, SQIVND (reference sequence).

Comments on this clone: Other nucleotide sequences from this sample produce the same CDR3. The chain carries TRBV6-5 and TRBJ1-2; 8 bases are a match to TRBD1. V trimming: 0 bases; J trimming: 4 bases; junction bases outside the gene matches: 4. CDR3 size: 15 residues. From germline, CDR1 is MNHEY and CDR2 SVGAGI. Here the CDR3 reads CASSYSGDRTYGYTF. CDR3 DNA: TGTGCCAGCAGTTACTCGGGGGACAGGACCTATGGCTACACCTTC.

The V gene is TRBV7-9, the J gene TRBJ1-2; 8 nucleotides agree with TRBD1. After removal of 5 bases from V and 5 bases from J, the junction contained 10 bases not matched to a gene. CDR1 is SEHNR, CDR2 FQNEAQ, per germline (reference sequence). The CDR3 runs 15 residues. The CDR3: CASSHRDRRFYGYTF. In nucleotides, the CDR3 is TGTGCCAGCAGCCACCGGGACAGGAGGTTTTATGGCTACACCTTC.

The rearrangement links TRBV28 to TRBJ2-7, with TRBD1 matching 9 bases. Germline-derived CDR1 and CDR2 are MDHEN and SYDVKM. The CDR3 runs to 13 residues. J was trimmed by 7 bases and V by 7 bases; bases with no gene match: 8. The CDR3 bases are TGTGCCAGCACCGTACAGGGGGCCGATGAGCAGTACTTC. This codes for CASTVQGADEQYF.

With respect to this clone: The sample holds other DNA sequences that translate to the same CDR3. This chain joins TRBV5-6 and TRBJ2-1; D perhaps matches TRBD2 (5 bases). This CDR3 is 13 amino acids long. V lost 0 bases, J lost 8 bases, and 9 bases lay in between. The V gene's germline CDR1 is SGHDT and CDR2 YYEEEE. Here the CDR3 DNA reads TGTGCCAGCAGCTTGGGGGCCGGGGATGAGCAGTTCTTC. It translates to CASSLGAGDEQFF.

The chain uses TRBV27 and TRBJ1-5; D perhaps matches TRBD1 (5 bases). The V gene lost 4 bases and the J gene lost 6 bases, with 13 bases spanning the gap. Germline CDR1 is MNHEY and CDR2 is SMNVEV (reference sequence). The CDR3 is 14 residues long. The CDR3: CASSSRDRFQPQHF. CDR3 sequence (DNA): TGTGCCAGCAGTTCCCGGGACCGATTTCAGCCCCAGCATTTT.

V gene TRBV4-2 combines with J gene TRBJ2-7; 10 bases are a match to TRBD1. The germline V gene has CDR1 LGHNA and CDR2 YNFKEQ. V shed 3 bases and J 2 bases; nucleotides not matched to a gene: 4. The CDR3 consists of 15 residues. CDR3 sequence: CASSHPGTGAYEQYF. CDR3 nucleotides: TGTGCCAGCAGCCACCCAGGGACAGGGGCCTACGAGCAGTACTTC.

The genes are TRBV5-5 and TRBJ2-1, with 7 bases matching TRBD1. V lost 5 bases to trimming and J lost 5 bases; unmatched junction nucleotides: 1. The CDR3 has 12 amino acids. Germline-derived CDR1 and CDR2 are SGHKS and YYEKEE (reference sequence). CDR3: CASRQGNNEQFF. In DNA form, the CDR3 reads TGTGCCAGCAGACAGGGGAACAATGAGCAGTTCTTC.

The chain carries TRBV28 and TRBJ1-5; D uncertain. The germline V gene encodes CDR1 MDHEN and CDR2 SYDVKM. The CDR3 has 14 residues. V was shortened by 1 base and J by 3 bases, with 7 bases between the two germline ends. CDR3 DNA: TGTGCCAGCAGTTTATCGAGCAACAATCAGCCCCAGCATTTT. Amino acids: CASSLSSNNQPQHF.

The chain is built from TRBV7-9 and TRBJ2-1, with 7 nucleotides matching TRBD1. V gave up 5 bases and J gave up 4 bases; unmatched junction bases: 8. Looked up from germline, CDR1 is SEHNR and CDR2 is FQNEAQ (reference sequence). The CDR3 is 15 amino acids. The CDR3 DNA sequence: TGTGCCAGCAGCGATCCCGGGACAGCGTACAATGAGCAGTTCTTC. Amino acid sequence: CASSDPGTAYNEQFF.

V usage is TRBV19 and J usage is TRBJ2-7; 12 nucleotides line up with TRBD1. This CDR3 is built from 15 residues. The germline gives CDR1 LNHDA, CDR2 SQIVND (reference sequence). J gave up 4 bases and V 5 bases, and 6 bases lay outside the gene matches. CDR3 DNA: TGTGCCAGTAGTGAAGGGACAGGGGGCTGGTACGAGCAGTACTTC. Its protein product is CASSEGTGGWYEQYF.

The chain has TRBV11-2 and TRBJ1-1; 7 bases map to TRBD1. Per germline, CDR1 SGHAT and CDR2 FQNNGV. The V and J ends lost 5 bases and 3 bases, in that order; junction bases with no gene match: 9. This CDR3 contains 15 residues. The CDR3 sequence is CASSPRQGRDTEAFF. Written as DNA, the CDR3 is TGTGCCAGCAGCCCTCGACAGGGCCGGGACACTGAAGCTTTCTTT. The full variable domain, completed using reference TRBV11-2 and TRBJ1-1, is EAGVAQSPRYKIIEKRQSVAFWCNPISGHATLYWYQQILGQGPKLLIQFQNNGVVDDSQLPKDRFSAERLKGVDSTLKIQPAKLEDSAVYLCASSPRQGRDTEAFFGQGTRLTVV.

Here the CDR3 DNA reads TGTGCCAGCAGTGATGTTCGAGGGGAGGTGGGGGAGACCCAGTACTTC. Translation gives CASSDVRGEVGETQYF. The chain employs TRBV2 and TRBJ2-5; D may be TRBD2 (6 bases). The germline gives CDR1 SNHLY, CDR2 FYNNEI. The CDR3 is made up of 16 amino acids. V lost 3 bases to trimming and J lost 5 bases, with 19 bases between them.

The rearrangement uses TRBV23-1 and TRBJ1-3; 8 nucleotides align to TRBD1. TRBV23-1 qualifies as an ORF whose function is uncertain. This CDR3 is 17 amino acids long. Trimming took 2 bases from V and 6 from J; bases not matched to a gene: 12. CDR3 protein: CASSQAPGTGYPNTIYF. In nucleotides, the CDR3 is TGCGCCAGCAGTCAAGCCCCCGGGACAGGTTATCCAAACACCATATATTTT.

This sequence joins TRBV5-4 and TRBJ2-1; D not resolved. Germline loops: CDR1 SGHNT, CDR2 YYREEE (reference sequence). This CDR3 comprises 15 residues. The V and J ends lost 6 bases and 4 bases respectively, with 17 bases between them. The CDR3: CASTADPDSYNEQFF. The CDR3 nucleotides read TGTGCCAGCACCGCGGACCCAGACTCATACAATGAGCAGTTCTTC.

The V and J genes are TRBV9 and TRBJ2-4, with D perhaps matching TRBD2 (6 bases). Germline loops: CDR1 SGDLS, CDR2 YYNGEE. The CDR3 is 16 amino acids. V was shortened by 0 bases and J by 0 bases, with 10 bases between the two germline ends. Here the CDR3 DNA reads TGTGCCAGCAGCGTAGTGCCAGCGGGAGCCAAAAACATTCAGTACTTC. It codes for CASSVVPAGAKNIQYF.

This chain uses TRBV5-5 with TRBJ1-2; D is unclear. This CDR3 contains 17 residues. V dropped 0 bases and J dropped 2 bases, with 17 bases sitting between them. Looked up from germline, CDR1 is SGHKS and CDR2 is YYEKEE (reference sequence). The CDR3 DNA reads TGTGCCAGCAGCTTGGAGGCAACAGCCCTTTTCAACTATGGCTACACCTTC. Its translation: CASSLEATALFNYGYTF. The whole variable domain, filled in from reference TRBV5-5 and TRBJ1-2, reads DAGVTQSPTHLIKTRGQQVTLRCSPISGHKSVSWYQQVLGQGPQFIFQYYEKEERGRGNFPDRFSARQFPNYSSELNVNALLLGDSALYLCASSLEATALFNYGYTFGSGTRLTVV.

This clone was counted once. The sample carries other DNA sequences with the same CDR3. The chain combines TRBV11-2 with TRBJ2-7; 10 nucleotides agree with TRBD2. Germline V gene data show CDR1 as SGHAT and CDR2 as FQNNGV. The V gene end was trimmed by 5 bases and the J gene end by 2 bases; junction bases not matched to a gene: 6. The CDR3 is 15 amino acids. The CDR3 DNA follows: TGTGCCAGCAGCCTCCTTCTAGCGGGGGCCTACGAGCAGTACTTC. Protein sequence: CASSLLLAGAYEQYF.

The chain carries TRBV9 and TRBJ2-3; 11 positions agree with TRBD1. Germline V gene data show CDR1 as SGDLS and CDR2 as YYNGEE. The CDR3 runs to 14 residues. Trimming at V came to 3 bases and at J to 3 bases, leaving 0 bases not matched to a gene. The CDR3 DNA follows: TGTGCCAGCAGCGGGGACAGGGGGACAGATACGCAGTATTTT. Amino acid sequence: CASSGDRGTDTQYF.

The J gene is TRBJ1-2, the V gene TRBV7-9; TRBD1 agrees at 9 bases. The CDR3 runs 15 residues. CDR1 is SEHNR and CDR2 is FQNEAQ in the germline V gene (reference sequence). V dropped 1 base and J dropped 6; count of bases not matched to a gene: 6. The CDR3: CASSLVGQGIDGYTF. The DNA for the CDR3 is TGTGCCAGCAGCTTAGTGGGACAGGGAATTGATGGCTACACCTTC.

The rearrangement joins TRBV7-8 to TRBJ2-7; possible D gene TRBD2, 6 bases. Germline CDR1 and CDR2: SGHVS and FQNEAQ. The CDR3 sequence is 17 residues long. Trimming removed 1 base at V and 2 bases at J, with 18 bases between. The CDR3 spells CASSLDRSGTSTYEQYF. CDR3 DNA: TGTGCCAGCAGCTTAGATCGAAGTGGGACTTCCACCTACGAGCAGTACTTC.

This clone was seen only once. The chain joins TRBV10-2 to TRBJ2-2, with D hard to call. Per the germline V gene, CDR1 is WSHSY and CDR2 is SAAADI. V lost 9 bases to trimming and J lost 4 bases, with 3 bases between them. There are 10 residues in the CDR3. The CDR3: CASATGELFF. The CDR3, as DNA: TGCGCCAGTGCCACCGGGGAGCTGTTTTTT.

The chain combines TRBV13 with TRBJ2-1; 8 bases match TRBD2. Per the germline V gene, CDR1 is PRHDT and CDR2 is FYEKMQ (reference sequence). J lost 7 bases, V lost 0 bases, and 8 bases had no gene match. The CDR3 runs 16 residues. In DNA form, the CDR3 reads TGTGCCAGCAGCTTAGGGACGGGAGGGCCGGGTAATGAGCAGTTCTTC. Protein: CASSLGTGGPGNEQFF.

The rearrangement joins TRBV7-9 to TRBJ1-1; D uncertain. The CDR3 is 13 residues long. The germline CDR1 and CDR2 sequences are SEHNR and FQNEAQ (reference sequence). Trimming pared 3 bases from V and 4 bases from J, leaving 9 bases between. CDR3 in amino acids: CASSLGATTEAFF. The CDR3 coding sequence is TGTGCCAGCAGCTTGGGTGCAACCACTGAAGCTTTCTTT.

The chain uses TRBV4-3 and TRBJ2-7, with 7 bases matching TRBD1. This CDR3 has 16 amino acids. V was clipped by 0 bases and J by 2 bases; unmatched bases: 7. Germline assignment: CDR1 LGHNA and CDR2 YSLEER. CDR3 sequence: CASSQDRTGATYEQYF. The CDR3 DNA is TGCGCCAGCAGCCAAGATCGTACAGGGGCAACCTACGAGCAGTACTTC.

The rearrangement uses TRBV28 and TRBJ2-5; 7 positions match TRBD1. V lost 10 bases and J lost 5; bases outside the gene matches: 16. CDR1 is MDHEN, CDR2 SYDVKM, per germline. The CDR3 contains 15 residues. The CDR3 region is CATSMGDRARETQYF. The CDR3, as DNA: TGTGCCACCTCGATGGGCGACAGGGCACGGGAGACCCAGTACTTC.

J is TRBJ1-1 and V is TRBV9; D remains ambiguous. Germline V lookup: CDR1 SGDLS, CDR2 YYNGEE. The CDR3 spans 13 residues. The V gene lost 4 bases and the J gene lost 6 bases, with 13 bases spanning the gap. This CDR3 is CASSLMGSSEAFF. CDR3 nucleotides: TGTGCCAGCAGCCTCATGGGCAGCTCTGAAGCTTTCTTT.